This T cell receptor (beta chain) originates from a study of blood T cell repertoires in COVID-19. The CDR3 contains 13 residues. Trimming cost V 3 bases and J 6 bases, with 11 bases left between them. Germline-derived CDR1 and CDR2 are MDHEN and SYDVKM. Libraries were prepared by immunoSEQ multiplex PCR; TCRdb keeps only in-frame clonotypes and omits some of them. The sample shows some 160,000 clones, 76% of them seen only once. Sequencing was carried out using peripheral blood. The receptor comes from a man between 60 and 70 years old with acute or convalescent COVID-19. This sequence joins TRBV28 and TRBJ2-5, with D possibly being TRBD1 (5 bases). CDR3 protein: CASSFVRVQTQYF. CDR3 nucleotide sequence: TGTGCCAGCAGTTTTGTCAGGGTGCAGACCCAGTACTTC. The variable domain in full, completed from reference TRBV28 and TRBJ2-5, reads DVKVTQSSRYLVKRTGEKVFLECVQDMDHENMFWYRQDPGLGLRLIYFSYDVKMKEKGDIPEGYSVSREKKERFSLILESASTNQTSMYLCASSFVRVQTQYFGPGTRLLVL.